The 9 T cell receptor beta chains reported below all come from one sample, sequenced in a study of cytomegalovirus exposure and HLA in healthy donors. The PCR employed 60 Vbeta primers together with 13 Jbeta primers. Sequenced by immunoSEQ multiplex PCR; TCRdb stores in-frame clones only, minus some. Found here are 100,000 to 150,000 clones, over 70% of them singletons; the top ten hold roughly 1.5%. Sequencing input: PBMCs. These receptors originate from a woman aged 18-29 years in good health and CMV-seronegative.

This clone was found a few times. This chain connects TRBV7-2 to TRBJ2-7; 9 nucleotides line up with TRBD2. Germline assignment: CDR1 SGHTA and CDR2 FQGNSA. V lost 3 bases, J lost 5 bases, and 5 bases stayed unmatched. The CDR3 totals 14 residues. DNA of the CDR3: TGTGCCAGCAGCTTTCGTAGCGGGAGTAACGAGCAGTACTTC. This sequence encodes CASSFRSGSNEQYF.

The rearrangement links TRBV7-9 to TRBJ1-2; tentatively, D is TRBD1 (6 bases). Germline CDR1 and CDR2: SEHNR and FQNEAQ (reference sequence). The CDR3 is made up of 13 amino acids. The V gene lost 1 base and the J gene lost 8 bases, with 11 bases spanning the gap. The CDR3 protein is CASSLGGGEGYTF. The CDR3 region has the DNA TGTGCCAGCAGCTTAGGAGGGGGAGAGGGCTACACCTTC.

CDR3 in amino acids: CASSLPGLAGKGDQYF. The DNA of the CDR3 is TGCGCCAGCAGCCTACCGGGACTAGCGGGAAAAGGGGACCAGTACTTC. The V and J genes are TRBV5-1 and TRBJ2-5; 13 positions match TRBD2. This CDR3 spans 16 amino acids. The germline gives CDR1 SGHRS, CDR2 YFSETQ. V was pared by 4 bases and J by 10 bases, with 13 bases of the junction left unmatched.

This rearrangement joins TRBV7-2 to TRBJ2-2; D may be TRBD1 (5 bases). Germline loops: CDR1 SGHTA, CDR2 FQGNSA. V shed 4 bases and J shed 5 bases, with 8 bases lying between them. The CDR3 totals 13 residues. The CDR3 reads CASSWGMTGELFF. CDR3 coding DNA: TGTGCCAGCAGCTGGGGCATGACCGGGGAGCTGTTTTTT.

The V call is TRBV29-1, the J call TRBJ2-5; a possible D gene is TRBD1 (6 bases). The V gene lost 6 bases and the J gene lost 5 bases, with 16 bases spanning the gap. This CDR3 spans 13 amino acids. Germline lookup yields CDR1 SQVTM and CDR2 ANQGSEA. The CDR3 bases are TGCAGCGTCGCAGGGGCTTTTGAGGAGACCCAGTACTTC. It is translated as CSVAGAFEETQYF. Filled out from reference TRBV29-1 and TRBJ2-5, the complete variable domain reads SAVISQKPSRDICQRGTSLTIQCQVDSQVTMMFWYRQQPGQSLTLIATANQGSEATYESGFVIDKFPISRPNLTFSTLTVSNMSPEDSSIYLCSVAGAFEETQYFGPGTRLLVL.

The rearrangement links TRBV18 to TRBJ2-7; 7 bases match TRBD2. Germline CDR1 KGHSH, CDR2 LQKENI. This CDR3 comprises 14 residues. The V and J ends lost 1 base and 3 bases, in that order; junction bases with no gene match: 3. CDR3 in DNA: TGTGCCAGCTCACCACGGGAGGGCAGCTACGAGCAGTACTTC. It is translated as CASSPREGSYEQYF.

This clone has just one count. The chain's CDR3 is CASSLDHGQAELFF. CDR3 nucleotide sequence: TGCGCCAGCAGCTTGGATCACGGACAGGCGGAACTGTTTTTT. V and J are TRBV5-1 and TRBJ1-4; TRBD1 matches 7 bases. This CDR3 comprises 14 residues. Germline CDR1 is SGHRS and CDR2 is YFSETQ. V gave up 0 bases and J gave up 12 bases; unmatched junction bases: 8.

The chain couples TRBV5-6 to TRBJ2-5; 9 nucleotides align to TRBD2. Germline CDR1 is SGHDT and CDR2 is YYEEEE. This CDR3 is built from 16 residues. V lost 0 bases, J lost 5 bases, and 8 bases stayed unmatched. The CDR3 is CASSLAPAGGPETQYF. The CDR3 nucleotides are TGTGCCAGCAGCTTGGCCCCAGCGGGAGGACCTGAGACCCAGTACTTC.

This clone was seen only once. V is TRBV7-9 and J is TRBJ1-2; no firm D call. Trimming cost V 1 base and J 4 bases, with 13 bases left between them. There are 15 residues in the CDR3. Germline CDR1 reads SEHNR; CDR2 reads FQNEAQ (reference sequence). The CDR3 loop reads CASSLVGRPLYGYTF. The CDR3 DNA reads TGTGCCAGCAGCTTAGTGGGCAGACCCCTCTATGGCTACACCTTC.